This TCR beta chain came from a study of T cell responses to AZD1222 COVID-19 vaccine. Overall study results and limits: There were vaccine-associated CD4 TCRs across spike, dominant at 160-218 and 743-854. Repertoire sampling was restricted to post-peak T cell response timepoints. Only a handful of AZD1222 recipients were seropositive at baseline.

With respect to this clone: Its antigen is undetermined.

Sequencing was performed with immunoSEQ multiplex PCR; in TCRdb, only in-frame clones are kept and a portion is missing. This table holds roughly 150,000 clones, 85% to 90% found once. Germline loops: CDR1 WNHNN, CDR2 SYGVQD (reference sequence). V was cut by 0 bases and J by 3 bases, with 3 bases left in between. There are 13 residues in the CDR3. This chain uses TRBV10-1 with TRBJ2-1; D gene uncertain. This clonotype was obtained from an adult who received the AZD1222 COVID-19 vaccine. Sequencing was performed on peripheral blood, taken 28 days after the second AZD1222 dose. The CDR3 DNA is TGCGCCAGCAGTGAGTCGATCTACAATGAGCAGTTCTTC. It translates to CASSESIYNEQFF.